This T cell receptor (beta chain) was sequenced in a study of human T cells and chemical hapten exposure. Time point: patch test 1, 2 weeks after DPC sensitization. Described treatment: therapeutic diphenylcyclopropenone sensitization with weekly scalp DPC. CDR1 and CDR2 from the germline V gene are MGHRA and YSYEKL. This CDR3 contains 17 residues. V was cut by 4 bases and J by 2 bases, with 18 bases left in between. MiXCR was run by TCRdb on the RACE reads, yielding one entry per CDR3 protein. Of 95,000 to 150,000 distinct CDR3 sequences in the sample, 12% to 15% are singletons; the top ten hold over 0.85%.

J is TRBJ1-5 and V is TRBV4-1; TRBD1 might be the D (6 bases). This TCR derives from a man between 18 and 35 years old with alopecia areata. Some clones in this sample may be carry-over from other donors' samples. Material: whole blood, obtained in connection with sensitization to the hapten diphenylcyclopropenone (DPC). For the CDR3, the DNA is TGCGCCAGCAGCCCAGGAGACGGGGGGCCGGGCAATCAGCCCCAGCATTTT. The encoded protein is CASSPGDGGPGNQPQHF.